The table lists the clone carrying this T cell receptor beta chain with a few counts. The investigators amplified TCR beta CDR3 regions from RNA transcripts. Carried out on the TCR CDR3, a first-round RT-PCR used the HTBI primer set. MiXCR was run by TCRdb on the multiplex PCR reads, yielding one entry per CDR3 protein. In the table there are 370,000 or so distinct CDR3 sequences, just under 25% of which are singletons. This entry comes from a study of T cells in Graves' hyperthyroidism and ophthalmopathy. Per the germline V gene, CDR1 is LGHDT and CDR2 is YNNKEL (reference sequence). The CDR3 runs 16 residues. The J segment lost 0 bases and the V segment lost 5 bases, leaving 5 bases of the junction unmatched.

The receptor was derived from a man between 45 and 60 years old with Graves' hyperthyroidism. Sequenced material: blood. V gene TRBV3-1 combines with J gene TRBJ2-1, with 9 bases fitting TRBD2. The CDR3 DNA sequence: TGTGCCAGCAGCATCTCAGCGGGAGGCTCCTACAATGAGCAGTTCTTC. Encoded protein: CASSISAGGSYNEQFF.